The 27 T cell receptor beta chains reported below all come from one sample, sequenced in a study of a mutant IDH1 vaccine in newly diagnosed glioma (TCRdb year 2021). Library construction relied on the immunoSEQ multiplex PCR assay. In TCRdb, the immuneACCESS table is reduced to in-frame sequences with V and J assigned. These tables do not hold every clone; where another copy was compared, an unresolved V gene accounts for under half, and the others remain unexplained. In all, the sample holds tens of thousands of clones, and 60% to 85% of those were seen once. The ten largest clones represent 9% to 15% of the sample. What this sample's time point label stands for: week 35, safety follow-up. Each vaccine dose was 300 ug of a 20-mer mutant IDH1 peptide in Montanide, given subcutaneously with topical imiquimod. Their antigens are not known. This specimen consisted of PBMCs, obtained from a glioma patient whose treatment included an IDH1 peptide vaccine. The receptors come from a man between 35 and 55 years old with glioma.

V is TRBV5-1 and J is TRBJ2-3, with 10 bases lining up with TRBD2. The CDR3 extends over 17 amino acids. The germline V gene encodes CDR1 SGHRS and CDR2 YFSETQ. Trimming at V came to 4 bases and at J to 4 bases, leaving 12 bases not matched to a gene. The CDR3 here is CASSQRASSGSADTQYF. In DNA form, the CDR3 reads TGCGCCAGCAGCCAGCGAGCCTCTAGCGGGAGTGCAGATACGCAGTATTTT.

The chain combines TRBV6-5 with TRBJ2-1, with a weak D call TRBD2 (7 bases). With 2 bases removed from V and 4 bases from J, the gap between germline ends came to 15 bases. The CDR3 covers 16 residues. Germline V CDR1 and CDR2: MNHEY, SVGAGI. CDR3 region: CASSYRPRGAYNEQFF. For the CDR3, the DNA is TGTGCCAGCAGTTACAGACCCCGGGGGGCATACAATGAGCAGTTCTTC.

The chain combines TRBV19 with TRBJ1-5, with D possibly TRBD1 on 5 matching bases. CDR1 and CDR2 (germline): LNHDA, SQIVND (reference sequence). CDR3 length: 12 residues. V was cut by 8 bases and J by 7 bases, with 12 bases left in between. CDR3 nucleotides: TGTGCCAGTGAGGGGCTGAGACAGCCCCAGCATTTT. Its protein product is CASEGLRQPQHF.

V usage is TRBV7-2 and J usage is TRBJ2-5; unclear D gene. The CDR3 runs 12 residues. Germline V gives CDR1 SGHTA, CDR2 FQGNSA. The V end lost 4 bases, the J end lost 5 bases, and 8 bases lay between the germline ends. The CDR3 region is CASSSKGETQYF. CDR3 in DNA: TGTGCCAGCAGCTCAAAAGGGGAGACCCAGTACTTC.

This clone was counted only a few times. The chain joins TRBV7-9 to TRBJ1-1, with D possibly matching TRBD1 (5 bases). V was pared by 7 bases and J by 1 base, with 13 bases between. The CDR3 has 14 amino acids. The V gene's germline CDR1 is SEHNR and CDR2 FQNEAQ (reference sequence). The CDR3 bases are TGTGCCAGCACCTCCACCGGGGGGAACACTGAAGCTTTCTTT. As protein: CASTSTGGNTEAFF.

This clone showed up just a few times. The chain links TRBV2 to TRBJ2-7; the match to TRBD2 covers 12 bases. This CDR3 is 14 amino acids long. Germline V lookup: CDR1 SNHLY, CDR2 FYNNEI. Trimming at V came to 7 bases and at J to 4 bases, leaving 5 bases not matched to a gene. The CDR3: CASTDLAGGYEQYF. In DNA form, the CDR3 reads TGTGCCAGCACCGACCTAGCGGGAGGGTACGAGCAGTACTTC.

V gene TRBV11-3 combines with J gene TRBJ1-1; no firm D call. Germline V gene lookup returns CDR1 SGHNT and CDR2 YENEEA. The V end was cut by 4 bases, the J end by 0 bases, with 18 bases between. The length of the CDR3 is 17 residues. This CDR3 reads CASSSPTPWAMNTEAFF. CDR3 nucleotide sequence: TGTGCCAGCAGCTCACCCACACCGTGGGCTATGAACACTGAAGCTTTCTTT.

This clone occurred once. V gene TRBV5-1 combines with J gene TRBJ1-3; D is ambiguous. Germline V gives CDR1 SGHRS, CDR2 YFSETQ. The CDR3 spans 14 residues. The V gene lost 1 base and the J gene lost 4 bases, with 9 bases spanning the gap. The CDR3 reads CASSLWAEGNTIYF. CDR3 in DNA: TGCGCCAGCAGCTTGTGGGCAGAAGGAAACACCATATATTTT. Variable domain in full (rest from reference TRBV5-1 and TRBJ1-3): KAGVTQTPRYLIKTRGQQVTLSCSPISGHRSVSWYQQTPGQGLQFLFEYFSETQRNKGNFPGRFSGRQFSNSRSEMNVSTLELGDSALYLCASSLWAEGNTIYFGEGSWLTVV.

In DNA, the CDR3 is TGTGCCAGCAGCTTAATGGGTAGCGCCCAGCCGGGAAACATTCAGTACTTC. It encodes CASSLMGSAQPGNIQYF. The genes are TRBV7-2 and TRBJ2-4; possibly TRBD2 for D (5 bases). Trimming left V 2 bases short and J 6 bases short, with 20 bases between. The CDR3 extends over 17 amino acids. Germline V gene lookup returns CDR1 SGHTA and CDR2 FQGNSA.

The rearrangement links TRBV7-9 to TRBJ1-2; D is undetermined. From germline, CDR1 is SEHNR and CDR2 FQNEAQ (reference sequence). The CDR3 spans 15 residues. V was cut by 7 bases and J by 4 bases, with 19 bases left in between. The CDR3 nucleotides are TGTGCCAGCACCCAAACTTGGGCTGGAGGCTATGGCTACACCTTC. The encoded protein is CASTQTWAGGYGYTF.

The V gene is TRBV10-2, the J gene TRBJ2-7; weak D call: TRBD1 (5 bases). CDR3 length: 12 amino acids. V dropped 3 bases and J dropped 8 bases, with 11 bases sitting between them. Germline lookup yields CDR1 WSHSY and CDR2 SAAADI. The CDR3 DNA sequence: TGCGCCAGCAGTGAAGGGCAGGGTAAGCAGTACGTC. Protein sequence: CASSEGQGKQYV.

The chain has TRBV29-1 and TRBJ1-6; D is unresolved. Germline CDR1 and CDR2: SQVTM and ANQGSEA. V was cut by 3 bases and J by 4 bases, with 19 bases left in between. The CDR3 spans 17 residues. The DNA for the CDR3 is TGCAGCGTTGACCGGAGGGAACATAACACATATAATTCACCCCTCCACTTT. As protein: CSVDRREHNTYNSPLHF.

Here the CDR3 reads CASTSGNQPQHF. Here the CDR3 DNA reads TGTGCCAGCACCAGTGGCAATCAGCCCCAGCATTTT. J is TRBJ1-5 and V is TRBV27; D is ambiguous. This CDR3 has 12 amino acids. The V gene lost 7 bases and the J gene lost 2 bases, with 6 bases spanning the gap. Looked up from germline, CDR1 is MNHEY and CDR2 is SMNVEV (reference sequence).

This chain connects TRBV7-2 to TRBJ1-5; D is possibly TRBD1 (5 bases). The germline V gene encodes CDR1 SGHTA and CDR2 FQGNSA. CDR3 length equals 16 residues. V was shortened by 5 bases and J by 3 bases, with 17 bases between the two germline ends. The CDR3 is CASSPGGGRNNQPQHF. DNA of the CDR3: TGTGCCAGCAGCCCCGGGGGAGGGAGGAACAATCAGCCCCAGCATTTT.

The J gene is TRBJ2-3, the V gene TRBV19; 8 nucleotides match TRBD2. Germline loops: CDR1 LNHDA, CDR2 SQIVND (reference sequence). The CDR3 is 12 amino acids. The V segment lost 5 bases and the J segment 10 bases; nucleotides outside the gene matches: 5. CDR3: CASSSQAGAQYF. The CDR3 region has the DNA TGTGCCAGTAGTTCTCAAGCGGGAGCGCAGTATTTT.

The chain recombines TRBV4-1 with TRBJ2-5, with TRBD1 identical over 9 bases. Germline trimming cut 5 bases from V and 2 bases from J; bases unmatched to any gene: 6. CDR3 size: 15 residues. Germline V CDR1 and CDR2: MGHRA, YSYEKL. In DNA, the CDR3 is TGCGCCAGCAGCAACGGACAGGGGTCTCAAGAGACCCAGTACTTC. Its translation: CASSNGQGSQETQYF.

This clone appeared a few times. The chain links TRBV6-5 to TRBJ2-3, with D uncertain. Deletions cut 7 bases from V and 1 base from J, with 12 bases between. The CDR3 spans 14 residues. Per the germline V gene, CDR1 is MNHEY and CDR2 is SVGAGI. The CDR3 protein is CASTPAGGTDTQYF. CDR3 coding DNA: TGTGCCAGCACCCCGGCAGGCGGCACAGATACGCAGTATTTT.

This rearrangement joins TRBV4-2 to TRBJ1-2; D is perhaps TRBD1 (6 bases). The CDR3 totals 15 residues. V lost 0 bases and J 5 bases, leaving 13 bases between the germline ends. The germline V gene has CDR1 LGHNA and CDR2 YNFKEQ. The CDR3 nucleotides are TGTGCCAGCAGCCAAGAACTTACAGGGACTTATGGCTACACCTTC. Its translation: CASSQELTGTYGYTF.

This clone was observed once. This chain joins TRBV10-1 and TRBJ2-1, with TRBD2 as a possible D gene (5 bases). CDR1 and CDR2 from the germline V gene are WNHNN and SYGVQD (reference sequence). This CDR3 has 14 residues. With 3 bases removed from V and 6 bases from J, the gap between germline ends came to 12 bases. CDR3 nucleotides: TGCGCCAGCAGTGAAAGTAGCGCTAGCAATGAGCAGTTCTTC. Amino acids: CASSESSASNEQFF.

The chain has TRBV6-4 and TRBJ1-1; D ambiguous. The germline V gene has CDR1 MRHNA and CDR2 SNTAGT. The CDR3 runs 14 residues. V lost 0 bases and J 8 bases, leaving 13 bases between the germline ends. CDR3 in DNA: TGTGCCAGCAGTGACTCCGCAGGAATGGCCGAAGCTTTCTTT. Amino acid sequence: CASSDSAGMAEAFF.

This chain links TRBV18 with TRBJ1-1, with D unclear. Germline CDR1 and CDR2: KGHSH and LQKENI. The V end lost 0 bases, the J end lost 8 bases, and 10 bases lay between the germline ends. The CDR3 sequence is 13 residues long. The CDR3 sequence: CASSPPGISEAFF. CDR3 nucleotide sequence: TGTGCCAGCTCACCACCGGGAATCTCCGAAGCTTTCTTT.

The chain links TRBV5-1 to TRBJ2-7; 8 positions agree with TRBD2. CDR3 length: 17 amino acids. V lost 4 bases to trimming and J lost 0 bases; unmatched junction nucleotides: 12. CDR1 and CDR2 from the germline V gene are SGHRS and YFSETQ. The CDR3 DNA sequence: TGCGCCAGCAGCCCAGGGCTAGCGGGTTCCCCCTCCTACGAGCAGTACTTC. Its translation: CASSPGLAGSPSYEQYF.

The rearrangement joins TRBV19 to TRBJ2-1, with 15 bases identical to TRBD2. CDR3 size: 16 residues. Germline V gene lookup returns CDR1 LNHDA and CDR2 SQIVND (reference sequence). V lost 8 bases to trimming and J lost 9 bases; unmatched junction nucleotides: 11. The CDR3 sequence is CASDNGLAGGPGEQFF. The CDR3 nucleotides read TGTGCCAGTGATAACGGACTAGCGGGAGGGCCGGGTGAGCAGTTCTTC.

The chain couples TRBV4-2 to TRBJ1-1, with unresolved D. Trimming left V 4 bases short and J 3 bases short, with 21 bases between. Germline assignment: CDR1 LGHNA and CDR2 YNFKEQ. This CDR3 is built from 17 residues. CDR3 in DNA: TGTGCCAGCAGCCCAACGCTTGGCCGGCCGGAGGACACTGAAGCTTTCTTT. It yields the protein CASSPTLGRPEDTEAFF.

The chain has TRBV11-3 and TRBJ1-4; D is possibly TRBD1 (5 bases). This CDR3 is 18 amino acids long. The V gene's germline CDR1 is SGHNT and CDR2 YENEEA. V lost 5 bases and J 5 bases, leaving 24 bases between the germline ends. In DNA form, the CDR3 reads TGTGCCAGCAGCCGACCGAGGGGTCTCGAGGTGGCGAATGAAAAACTGTTTTTT. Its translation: CASSRPRGLEVANEKLFF.

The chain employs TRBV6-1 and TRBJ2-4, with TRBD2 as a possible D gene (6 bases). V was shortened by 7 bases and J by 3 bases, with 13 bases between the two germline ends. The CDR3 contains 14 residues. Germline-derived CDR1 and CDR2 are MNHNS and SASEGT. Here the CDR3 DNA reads TGTGCCAGCAATGGGCAGGGAGGCAAAAACATTCAGTACTTC. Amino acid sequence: CASNGQGGKNIQYF.

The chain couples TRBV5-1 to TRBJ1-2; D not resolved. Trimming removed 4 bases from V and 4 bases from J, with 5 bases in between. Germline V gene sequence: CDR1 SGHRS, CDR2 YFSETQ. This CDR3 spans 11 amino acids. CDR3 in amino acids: CASSTGYGYTF. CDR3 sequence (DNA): TGCGCCAGCAGCACGGGCTATGGCTACACCTTC.